Presented here are 28 T cell receptor beta chains from one specimen sequenced in a study of post-analysis software for immune sequencing data. Antigen specificity for these receptors is unknown. The TCR beta cDNA libraries contained unique molecular identifiers. TCRdb re-called the PCR reads through MiXCR, storing one row per CDR3 protein. The table has fewer than 850,000 distinct CDR3 sequences, roughly 27% seen once. Study observations and caveats: There were five TRBV segments more frequent in patients than controls, and TRBV5-6, TRBV5-1 and TRBV20-1 were among them.

Sequenced material: blood. All receptors derive from a girl aged 10 to 17 with multiple sclerosis.

The V call is TRBV11-3, the J call TRBJ1-2; 7 bases fit TRBD1. Germline-derived CDR1 and CDR2 are SGHNT and YENEEA. This CDR3 has 15 amino acids. The V gene end was trimmed by 3 bases and the J gene end by 0 bases; junction bases not matched to a gene: 4. CDR3 in amino acids: CASSFYRGANYGYTF. DNA for the CDR3: TGTGCCAGCAGCTTCTACAGGGGAGCTAACTATGGCTACACCTTC.

This clonotype was picked up a small number of times. The CDR3 region is CASSQRDTDPSETQYF. The CDR3 DNA follows: TGTGCCAGCAGCCAACGGGACACGGACCCTTCGGAGACCCAGTACTTC. V gene TRBV3-1 combines with J gene TRBJ2-5; maybe TRBD1 (6 bases). This CDR3 has 16 amino acids. The V end was cut by 2 bases, the J end by 5 bases, with 18 bases between. In germline, CDR1 is LGHDT, CDR2 YNNKEL (reference sequence).

J is TRBJ2-5 and V is TRBV7-2, with TRBD1 identical over 9 bases. The CDR3 is 15 residues long. The germline V gene encodes CDR1 SGHTA and CDR2 FQGNSA. V lost 4 bases and J lost 11; bases outside the gene matches: 14. The CDR3 loop reads CASSSPGQGGHEQYF. DNA of the CDR3: TGTGCCAGCAGCTCGCCGGGACAGGGAGGGCATGAGCAGTACTTC.

The chain has TRBV6-6 and TRBJ1-1; a possible D gene is TRBD1 (6 bases). The CDR3 is 13 residues long. Between the trimmed V and J ends, which lost 7 bases and 6 bases, there was a span of 15 bases. CDR1 and CDR2 from the germline V gene are MNHNY and SVGAGI (reference sequence). The CDR3 DNA is TGTGCCAGCACCAAGGACAGTGCCCCTGAAGCTTTCTTT. Translated, it gives CASTKDSAPEAFF.

The chain has TRBV27 and TRBJ2-3, with a tentative D call TRBD1 (7 bases). Germline V CDR1 and CDR2: MNHEY, SMNVEV (reference sequence). This CDR3 contains 15 residues. V lost 4 bases and J 2 bases, leaving 13 bases between the germline ends. This chain's CDR3 is CASSSGGTFTDTQYF. As DNA, the CDR3 is TGTGCCAGCAGTTCAGGGGGGACTTTCACAGATACGCAGTATTTT.

The chain employs TRBV20-1 and TRBJ2-1; either TRBD1 or TRBD2 may fit D (6 bases each). Trimming pared 6 bases from V and 7 bases from J, leaving 13 bases between. Germline CDR1 and CDR2: DFQATT and SNEGSKA (reference sequence). The CDR3 extends over 12 amino acids. The chain's CDR3 is CSAPWGANEQFF. For the CDR3, the DNA is TGCAGTGCGCCCTGGGGGGCTAATGAGCAGTTCTTC.

This clonotype was found a few times. The chain carries TRBV7-9 and TRBJ1-1, with D uncertain. Germline lookup yields CDR1 SEHNR and CDR2 FQNEAQ (reference sequence). The V end lost 1 base, the J end lost 0 bases, and 6 bases lay between the germline ends. The CDR3 covers 14 residues. CDR3: CASSLDGMNTEAFF. In DNA form, the CDR3 reads TGTGCCAGCAGCTTAGATGGGATGAACACTGAAGCTTTCTTT.

The V and J genes are TRBV6-5 and TRBJ2-4; 9 bases match TRBD1. J gave up 1 base and V 5 bases, and 3 bases lay outside the gene matches. CDR1 is MNHEY and CDR2 is SVGAGI in the germline V gene. This CDR3 has 15 residues. The CDR3 protein is CASSGDRDAKNIQYF. Here the CDR3 DNA reads TGTGCCAGCAGTGGGGACAGGGATGCCAAAAACATTCAGTACTTC.

In this sample, this clonotype turned up a few times. V and J are TRBV18 and TRBJ2-3, with D maybe TRBD2 (5 bases). CDR1 KGHSH and CDR2 LQKENI come from the germline V gene. Trimming stripped 1 base from V and 4 bases from J, with 6 bases between. This CDR3 has 13 residues. CDR3 loop: CASSPLEADTQYF. For the CDR3, the DNA is TGTGCCAGCTCACCACTGGAGGCAGATACGCAGTATTTT.

This chain uses TRBV6-5 with TRBJ2-7; no reliable D call. This CDR3 has 15 residues. Germline CDR1 reads MNHEY; CDR2 reads SVGAGI. V was pared by 0 bases and J by 0 bases, with 9 bases between. The CDR3, as DNA: TGTGCCAGCAGTTACTCGAAGGGAATCTCCTACGAGCAGTACTTC. Protein sequence: CASSYSKGISYEQYF.

The rearrangement uses TRBV6-5 and TRBJ1-2; 11 positions match TRBD1. V was pared by 6 bases and J by 8 bases, with 8 bases of the junction left unmatched. This CDR3 contains 14 residues. Germline values: CDR1 MNHEY, CDR2 SVGAGI. For the CDR3, the DNA is TGTGCCAGCAGCCGTGGACAGGGGGCGGGGGGCTACACCTTC. Protein product: CASSRGQGAGGYTF.

The CDR3 region has the DNA TGTGCCAGCAGCGATCGGCGGGAGTTTCTCTACAATGAGCAGTTCTTC. Amino acids: CASSDRREFLYNEQFF. The rearrangement uses TRBV7-9 and TRBJ2-1; 7 positions agree with TRBD2. With V trimmed by 5 bases and J by 3 bases, 10 bases remained unmatched. This CDR3 comprises 16 residues. The germline gives CDR1 SEHNR, CDR2 FQNEAQ (reference sequence).

This clonotype turned up a few times. The chain uses TRBV20-1 and TRBJ1-5; D possibly corresponds to TRBD1 (5 bases). V was cut by 3 bases and J by 0 bases, with 18 bases left in between. The CDR3 covers 17 residues. Looked up from germline, CDR1 is DFQATT and CDR2 is SNEGSKA (reference sequence). CDR3 region: CSARGTLQLNSNQPQHF. In DNA, the CDR3 is TGCAGTGCTAGGGGGACCCTACAATTGAATAGCAATCAGCCCCAGCATTTT.

The V gene is TRBV15, the J gene TRBJ2-1, with a weak D call TRBD2 (6 bases). CDR3 length: 15 residues. Germline-derived CDR1 and CDR2 are LNHNV and YYDKDF (reference sequence). Trimming removed 3 bases from V and 5 bases from J, with 14 bases in between. Here the CDR3 reads CATSRGLPTHNEQFF. CDR3 nucleotides: TGTGCCACCAGCAGGGGACTTCCCACCCACAATGAGCAGTTCTTC.

This chain joins TRBV6-8 and TRBJ1-1; no reliable D call. The CDR3 totals 9 residues. Germline V CDR1 and CDR2: MNHGY, SAAAGT. Trimming took off 8 bases at V and 6 bases at J, with 4 bases between the two ends. The CDR3 coding sequence is TGTGCCAGCGCGTCTGAAGCTTTCTTT. As protein: CASASEAFF.

This clonotype was counted once. The chain carries TRBV20-1 and TRBJ1-2, with 8 nucleotides matching TRBD1. V lost 6 bases, J lost 2 bases, and 5 bases stayed unmatched. Germline assignment: CDR1 DFQATT and CDR2 SNEGSKA (reference sequence). This CDR3 comprises 13 residues. CDR3 protein: CSAKDRVNYGYTF. The CDR3 DNA reads as TGCAGTGCGAAGGACAGGGTCAACTATGGCTACACCTTC.

The CDR3 loop reads CASSLRTEETQYF. The DNA for the CDR3 is TGTGCCAGCAGCTTAAGGACAGAAGAGACCCAGTACTTC. This chain links TRBV13 with TRBJ2-5; D might be TRBD1 (6 bases). The CDR3 spans 13 residues. Germline loops: CDR1 PRHDT, CDR2 FYEKMQ (reference sequence). Trimming stripped 2 bases from V and 3 bases from J, with 7 bases between.

This chain connects TRBV4-1 to TRBJ1-5; D remains ambiguous. Trimming took 0 bases from V and 3 from J, leaving 9 bases between them. Germline assignment: CDR1 MGHRA and CDR2 YSYEKL. The length of the CDR3 is 15 residues. This chain's CDR3 is CASSQEPGTNQPQHF. In DNA form, the CDR3 reads TGCGCCAGCAGCCAAGAGCCGGGCACCAATCAGCCCCAGCATTTT.

This clonotype was counted once. This chain joins TRBV20-1 and TRBJ2-1; 7 nucleotides agree with TRBD2. The CDR3 runs 15 residues. The germline V gene has CDR1 DFQATT and CDR2 SNEGSKA (reference sequence). Unmatched junction bases numbered 9, after V lost 5 bases and J lost 2 bases. The CDR3 DNA reads as TGCAGTGCTCCTACTAGCGCCAGCCCCTACAATGAGCAGTTCTTC. Translating gives CSAPTSASPYNEQFF.

The J gene is TRBJ2-3, the V gene TRBV7-9; 10 nucleotides match TRBD2. Germline CDR1 is SEHNR and CDR2 is FQNEAQ (reference sequence). V trimming: 0 bases; J trimming: 4 bases; junction bases outside the gene matches: 13. The CDR3 consists of 19 residues. CDR3 sequence: CASSLASGASGGMADTQYF. CDR3 in DNA: TGTGCCAGCAGCTTAGCGTCTGGAGCTAGCGGGGGAATGGCAGATACGCAGTATTTT.

In its sample, this clonotype was seen a few times. The gene calls are TRBV20-1 and TRBJ1-5; the D is unclear. Germline-derived CDR1 and CDR2 are DFQATT and SNEGSKA (reference sequence). The CDR3 sequence is 15 residues long. V shed 1 base and J shed 4 bases, with 14 bases lying between them. The CDR3 sequence: CSARGSAAQNQPQHF. The CDR3 DNA reads as TGCAGTGCTAGAGGGTCCGCCGCACAGAATCAGCCCCAGCATTTT.

The chain combines TRBV24-1 with TRBJ1-2, with unresolved D. Germline values: CDR1 KGHDR, CDR2 SFDVKD. Between the trimmed V and J ends, which lost 4 bases and 4 bases, there was a span of 9 bases. There are 13 residues in the CDR3. The CDR3, as DNA: TGTGCCACCAGTGAAGGACGGTTCTATGGCTACACCTTC. Amino acids: CATSEGRFYGYTF.

This clonotype was seen a handful of times. The gene calls are TRBV7-2 and TRBJ2-3, with TRBD2 matching over 11 bases. CDR3 size: 15 residues. V dropped 2 bases and J dropped 5; count of bases not matched to a gene: 3. CDR1 is SGHTA, CDR2 FQGNSA, per germline. CDR3 residues: CASSLTSGGRDTQYF. CDR3 nucleotide sequence: TGTGCCAGCAGCTTAACTAGCGGGGGAAGAGATACGCAGTATTTT.

The chain employs TRBV29-1 and TRBJ2-3; D remains unclear. Germline CDR1 SQVTM, CDR2 ANQGSEA. CDR3 length: 13 residues. Trimming shortened V by 0 bases and J by 4 bases, and 8 bases separated the two germline ends. The CDR3 sequence: CSVEDRNPDTQYF. The CDR3 DNA sequence: TGCAGCGTTGAAGACCGTAATCCAGATACGCAGTATTTT.

This clonotype showed up just a few times. The chain has TRBV3-1 and TRBJ1-2, with unresolved D. The CDR3 length is 15 residues. V lost 4 bases to trimming and J lost 0 bases, with 12 bases between them. Germline CDR1 is LGHDT and CDR2 is YNNKEL (reference sequence). This chain's CDR3 is CASSPLYSTNYGYTF. Written as DNA, the CDR3 is TGTGCCAGCAGCCCACTTTATTCTACTAACTATGGCTACACCTTC.

At least ten counts were recorded for this clonotype. V gene TRBV29-1 combines with J gene TRBJ2-1; TRBD1 is a possible D gene (5 bases). Trimming took off 7 bases at V and 3 bases at J, with 7 bases between the two ends. Germline-derived CDR1 and CDR2 are SQVTM and ANQGSEA. The CDR3 has 11 amino acids. DNA of the CDR3: TGCAGCGCGACAGTCTACAATGAGCAGTTCTTC. This sequence encodes CSATVYNEQFF.

This sequence joins TRBV4-3 and TRBJ1-3; 7 nucleotides align to TRBD1. After removal of 3 bases from V and 2 bases from J, the junction contained 7 bases not matched to a gene. In germline, CDR1 is LGHNA, CDR2 YSLEER. CDR3 length: 16 amino acids. The CDR3 DNA sequence: TGCGCCAGCAGCCATAAGAGACAGGGAGCTGGAAACACCATATATTTT. It encodes CASSHKRQGAGNTIYF.

The chain has TRBV29-1 and TRBJ2-1; the D gene is possibly TRBD2 (6 bases). V gave up 7 bases and J gave up 0 bases, with 16 bases separating them. CDR3 size: 15 residues. Germline assignment: CDR1 SQVTM and CDR2 ANQGSEA. The CDR3 reads CSGSGQGGSYNEQFF. The DNA for the CDR3 is TGCAGCGGCTCAGGGCAGGGAGGCTCCTACAATGAGCAGTTCTTC.